Shown below are 12 T cell receptor beta chains from a single sample sequenced in a study of shared clonotypes between healthy human individuals. TCRdb's table, derived via immunoSEQ multiplex PCR, lists solely in-frame clones and lacks some. The sample lists over 850,000 clones, 75% to 80% seen once, with approximately 0.5% in the top ten. The sample consisted of memory CD4+ T cells from PBMCs. The sample's subset: CD45RA-negative fraction. The receptors originated from a man between 18 and 35 years old in good health. Some clones in this sample may be carry-over from other donors' samples.

V and J are TRBV5-1 and TRBJ1-4; D gene ambiguous. Germline values: CDR1 SGHRS, CDR2 YFSETQ. The CDR3 consists of 17 residues. V was shortened by 2 bases and J by 5 bases, with 19 bases between the two germline ends. The DNA for the CDR3 is TGCGCCAGCAGCTTTGGTCGGGATCCGGGATACAATGAAAAACTGTTTTTT. Amino acid sequence: CASSFGRDPGYNEKLFF.

The chain has TRBV7-9 and TRBJ1-5; TRBD1 is a possible D gene (5 bases). With 3 bases removed from V and 5 bases from J, the gap between germline ends came to 8 bases. Germline lookup yields CDR1 SEHNR and CDR2 FQNEAQ (reference sequence). CDR3 size: 13 residues. The CDR3 sequence is CASSLGDYQPQHF. The DNA of the CDR3 is TGTGCCAGCAGCTTGGGGGATTATCAGCCCCAGCATTTT.

The chain carries TRBV6-6 and TRBJ2-1; D may be TRBD1 (5 bases). Germline V gives CDR1 MNHNY, CDR2 SVGAGI (reference sequence). Trimming pared 1 base from V and 4 bases from J, leaving 11 bases between. The CDR3 runs to 15 residues. The CDR3 bases are TGTGCCAGCAGTTACTTGGGGCAGCTATACAATGAGCAGTTCTTC. This encodes CASSYLGQLYNEQFF.

V usage is TRBV6-5 and J usage is TRBJ2-7; 9 bases align to TRBD1. Germline CDR1 MNHEY, CDR2 SVGAGI. The length of the CDR3 is 15 residues. The trim removed 0 bases at V and 3 bases at J, leaving 3 bases unmatched. CDR3 amino acids: CASSYSGTGIYEQYF. The CDR3 DNA is TGTGCCAGCAGTTACTCCGGGACAGGGATCTACGAGCAGTACTTC.

The chain recombines TRBV28 with TRBJ1-5, with unresolved D. This CDR3 is built from 15 residues. Germline V lookup: CDR1 MDHEN, CDR2 SYDVKM. The germline V and J ends were trimmed by 4 bases and 2 bases, with 12 bases remaining between them. This chain's CDR3 is CASSSSGRRNQPQHF. CDR3 coding DNA: TGTGCCAGCAGTTCCTCGGGCCGGCGCAATCAGCCCCAGCATTTT.

V gene TRBV9 combines with J gene TRBJ1-1; D call uncertain. Germline V CDR1 and CDR2: SGDLS, YYNGEE. Trimming removed 6 bases from V and 3 bases from J, with 9 bases in between. The CDR3 is made up of 12 amino acids. CDR3 coding DNA: TGTGCCAGCACTGATGGGGACACTGAAGCTTTCTTT. This encodes CASTDGDTEAFF.

For the CDR3, the DNA is TGTGCCAGCAGAACCGGGCCCGAAGAGACCCAGTACTTC. Protein product: CASRTGPEETQYF. V gene TRBV7-3 combines with J gene TRBJ2-5; no definite D call. Trimming pared 6 bases from V and 3 bases from J, leaving 11 bases between. The CDR3 runs to 13 residues. Germline values: CDR1 SGHTA, CDR2 FQGTGA.

The V gene is TRBV7-9, the J gene TRBJ2-3; unclear D gene. This CDR3 region has 13 residues. Germline CDR1 is SEHNR and CDR2 is FQNEAQ (reference sequence). V was pared by 4 bases and J by 9 bases, with 14 bases between. The CDR3 protein is CASSSRLRGTQYF. Here the CDR3 DNA reads TGTGCCAGCAGCTCCAGACTCCGTGGCACGCAGTATTTT.

The rearrangement uses TRBV28 and TRBJ2-7; the D is unclear. V lost 4 bases and J lost 3, with 16 bases in between. The CDR3 spans 15 residues. Germline values: CDR1 MDHEN, CDR2 SYDVKM. The CDR3 DNA reads as TGTGCCAGCAGTTCCGGTCGGATTCTTAACTACGAGCAGTACTTC. Protein product: CASSSGRILNYEQYF.

The chain uses TRBV7-9 and TRBJ2-3, with D perhaps assigned TRBD1 or TRBD2 (5 bases each). The CDR3 has 14 residues. The germline V gene encodes CDR1 SEHNR and CDR2 FQNEAQ (reference sequence). Between the trimmed V and J ends, which lost 5 bases and 3 bases, there was a span of 12 bases. CDR3 amino acids: CASSTGPGTDTQYF. The DNA for the CDR3 is TGTGCCAGCAGCACGGGACCCGGGACAGATACGCAGTATTTT.

V gene TRBV7-2 combines with J gene TRBJ2-1; 10 bases align to TRBD1. V shed 7 bases and J 4 bases; nucleotides not matched to a gene: 10. This CDR3 comprises 16 residues. Germline V gene data show CDR1 as SGHTA and CDR2 as FQGNSA. Written as DNA, the CDR3 is TGTGCCAGCACTCGACAGGGGGCGATTTCGTACAATGAGCAGTTCTTC. It yields the protein CASTRQGAISYNEQFF.

This chain uses TRBV5-1 with TRBJ2-3; D is tentatively TRBD1 or TRBD2 (5 bases each). V was clipped by 4 bases and J by 2 bases, with 8 bases between them. The germline CDR1 and CDR2 sequences are SGHRS and YFSETQ. This CDR3 comprises 13 residues. The CDR3 DNA reads as TGCGCCAGCAGCAGGGGAGACACAGATACGCAGTATTTT. Amino acid sequence: CASSRGDTDTQYF.